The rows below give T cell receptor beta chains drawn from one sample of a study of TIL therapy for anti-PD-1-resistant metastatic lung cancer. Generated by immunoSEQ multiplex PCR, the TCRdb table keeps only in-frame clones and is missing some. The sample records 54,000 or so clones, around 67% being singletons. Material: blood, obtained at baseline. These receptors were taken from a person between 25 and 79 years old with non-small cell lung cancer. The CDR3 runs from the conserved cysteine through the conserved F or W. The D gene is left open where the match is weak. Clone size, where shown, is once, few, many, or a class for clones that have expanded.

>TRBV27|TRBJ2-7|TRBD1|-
TGTGCCAGCAGTCGTTCGACAGGGGGCTTCTCCTACGAGCAGTACTTC
CASSRSTGGFSYEQYF
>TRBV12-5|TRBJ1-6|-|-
TGTGCTAGTGGTTTGGGACCGGGACACCGTAATTCACCCCTCCACTTT
CASGLGPGHRNSPLHF
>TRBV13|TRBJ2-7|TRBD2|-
TGTGCCAGCGGCCGATGGCGGGGGGCATCCTACGAGCAGTACTTC
CASGRWRGASYEQYF
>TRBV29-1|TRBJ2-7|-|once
TGCAGCGTTGACCGGGGCGGCACCTACGAGCAGTACTTC
CSVDRGGTYEQYF
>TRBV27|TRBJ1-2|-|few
TGTGCCAGCCACCAGCTTGCTGGCTACACCTTC
CASHQLAGYTF
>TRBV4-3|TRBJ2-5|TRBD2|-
TGCGCCAGCAGCCCGACTAGCGACGGAGAGACCCAGTACTTC
CASSPTSDGETQYF
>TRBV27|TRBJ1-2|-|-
TGTGCCAGCTGCCCATTTGGTTTTGATAGTAGCTACACCTTC
CASCPFGFDSSYTF
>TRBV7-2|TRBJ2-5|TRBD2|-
TGTGCCAGCAGCCGGGGGGACTTCCAAGAGACCCAGTACTTC
CASSRGDFQETQYF
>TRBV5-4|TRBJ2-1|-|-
TGTGCCAGCAGCCTGACTTGGGGGAATGAGCAGTTCTTC
CASSLTWGNEQFF
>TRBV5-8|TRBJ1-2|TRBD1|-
TGTGCCAGCAGCTCGACAGGGAGGTCTAACTATGGCTACACCTTC
CASSSTGRSNYGYTF
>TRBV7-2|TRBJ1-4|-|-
TGTGCCAGCAGCCCCCACACAACTAATGAAAAACTGTTTTTT
CASSPHTTNEKLFF
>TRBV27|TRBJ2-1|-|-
TGTGCCAGCAGTCCATCCGGGAACTCCATCTACAATGAGCAGTTCTTC
CASSPSGNSIYNEQFF
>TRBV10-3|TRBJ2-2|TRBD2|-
TGTGCCATCAGTAGGACTAGCGATAACACCGGGGAGCTGTTTTTT
CAISRTSDNTGELFF
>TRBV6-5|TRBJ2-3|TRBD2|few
TGTGCCAGCAGCTCTTCTAGCGGCAGCACAGATACGCAGTATTTT
CASSSSSGSTDTQYF
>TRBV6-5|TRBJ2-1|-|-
TGTGCCAGCGGGCGCGAGCGGGCGTACAATGAGCAGTTCTTC
CASGRERAYNEQFF
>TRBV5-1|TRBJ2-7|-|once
TGCGCCAGCAGCCCTATAGCTTCGACAGTCTACGAGCAGTACTTC
CASSPIASTVYEQYF
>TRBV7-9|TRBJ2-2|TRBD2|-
TGTGCCGGATGGGGGGGTAACACCGGGGAGCTGTTTTTT
CAGWGGNTGELFF
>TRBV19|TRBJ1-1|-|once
TGTGCCAGTAGTGACGATTGGGGGGCAGTCAACACTGAAGCTTTCTTT
CASSDDWGAVNTEAFF
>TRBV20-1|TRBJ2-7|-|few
TGCAGTGCTAGAGATCAGGTCGAGCAGTACTTC
CSARDQVEQYF
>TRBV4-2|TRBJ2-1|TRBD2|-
TGTGCCAGCAGCCACAAACTAGCGGAGGGAAAATACAATGAGCAGTTCTTC
CASSHKLAEGKYNEQFF
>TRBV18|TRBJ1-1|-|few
TGTGCCAGCACAAAACGAGGGGACACTGAAGCTTTCTTT
CASTKRGDTEAFF
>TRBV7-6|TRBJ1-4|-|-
TGTGCCAGCAGCTTAGAATTGGGGTCCAATGAAAAACTGTTTTTT
CASSLELGSNEKLFF
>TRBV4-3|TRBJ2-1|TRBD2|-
TGCGCCAGCAGCCAAGATTGGCTGGCACTAGCGGAGTACAATGAGCAGTTCTTC
CASSQDWLALAEYNEQFF
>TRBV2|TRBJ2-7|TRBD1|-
TGTGCCAGCAAGGGGGCATTTTCCTACGAGCAGTACTTC
CASKGAFSYEQYF
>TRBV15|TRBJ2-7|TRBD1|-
TGTGCCACCAGCAGACCGGGACAGGGGGCCGAGCAGTACTTC
CATSRPGQGAEQYF
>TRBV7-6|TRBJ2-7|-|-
TGTGCCAGCAGCTTTTGGGGGGCGAAGGACGAGCAGTACTTC
CASSFWGAKDEQYF
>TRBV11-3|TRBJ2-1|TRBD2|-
TGTGCCAGCAGCCCCCGACTAGCTGAGATGGGGAATGAGCAGTTCTTC
CASSPRLAEMGNEQFF
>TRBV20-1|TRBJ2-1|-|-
TGCAGTGCTAGTGCCGGCAATGAGCAGTTCTTC
CSASAGNEQFF
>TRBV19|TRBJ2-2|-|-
TGTGCCAGTAGTATAGCGGGTACGAACACCGGGGAGCTGTTTTTT
CASSIAGTNTGELFF
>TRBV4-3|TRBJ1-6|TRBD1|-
TGCGCCAGCAGCCAAGAAATCCCTGGGACAGGGTTCGGCCTAAATTCACCCCTCCACTTT
CASSQEIPGTGFGLNSPLHF
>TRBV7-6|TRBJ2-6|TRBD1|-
TGTGCCAGCAGCTCGGTTGTACAGGGGGCGCTTGAGGCCAACGTCCTGACTTTC
CASSSVVQGALEANVLTF
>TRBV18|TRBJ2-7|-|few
TGTGCCAGCTCACCGCAGGGGAACGAGCAGTACTTC
CASSPQGNEQYF
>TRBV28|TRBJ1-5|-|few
TGTGCCAGCAGTTTTCTAGGGCCCCAGCATTTT
CASSFLGPQHF
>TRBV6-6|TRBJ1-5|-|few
TGTGCCAGCAGTGCCGGGAGGGAGAATCAGCCCCAGCATTTT
CASSAGRENQPQHF
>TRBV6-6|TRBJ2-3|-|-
TGTGCCAGCAGTTGGGGCCCCCCGAGGACAGATACGCAGTATTTT
CASSWGPPRTDTQYF
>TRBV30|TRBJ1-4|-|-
TGTGCCTGGAGGGGGGCTGAAAAACTGTTTTTT
CAWRGAEKLFF
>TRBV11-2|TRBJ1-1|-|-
TGTGCCAGCAGCTTAGTCCCTCGGGACACCGGAGGTTACACTGAAGCTTTCTTT
CASSLVPRDTGGYTEAFF